The source of this T cell receptor beta chain is a study of shared clonotypes between healthy human individuals. General study points: Sequencing depth was predicted to influence how clonotypes are shared among donors.

Germline V gene data show CDR1 as MDHEN and CDR2 as SYDVKM. This CDR3 comprises 12 residues. This clone has more than one count but fewer than ten. As yet, its antigen is unknown. CD8 memory cells included CD45RO+ cells plus CCR7-negative CD45RA+ TemRA cells. The protocol was immunoSEQ multiplex PCR, while the TCRdb copy is restricted to in-frame clones and leaves out a portion. Among around 100,000 clones, more than 65% were seen once, and the ten largest hold around 23%. The sequenced sample was memory CD8+ T cells sorted from blood. Subset given: CD45RO+ cells pooled with CCR7-negative TemRA cells. This chain links TRBV28 with TRBJ1-1, with TRBD1 as a possible D gene (5 bases). This TCR was recovered from a woman between 25 and 40 years old in good health. This chain's CDR3 is CALGQMNTEAFF. The CDR3 DNA reads TGTGCACTGGGGCAGATGAACACTGAAGCTTTCTTT. Full variable domain (rest looked up from reference TRBV28 and TRBJ1-1): DVKVTQSSRYLVKRTGEKVFLECVQDMDHENMFWYRQDPGLGLRLIYFSYDVKMKEKGDIPEGYSVSREKKERFSLILESASTNQTSMYLCALGQMNTEAFFGQGTRLTVV.